These 6 T cell receptor beta chains originate from one sample sequenced in a study of blood T cell repertoires in COVID-19. The protocol was immunoSEQ multiplex PCR, while the TCRdb copy is restricted to in-frame clones and leaves out a portion. Of 320,000 or so clones listed, around 90% are singletons. Sequencing was performed on PBMCs or T cells enriched from blood (not recorded which). These receptors came from a man aged 25-45 years who had recovered from COVID-19.

The chain is built from TRBV6-5 and TRBJ2-5, with TRBD2 identical over 8 bases. Germline V lookup: CDR1 MNHEY, CDR2 SVGAGI. The CDR3 sequence is 15 residues long. Unmatched junction bases numbered 11, after V lost 4 bases and J lost 7 bases. The CDR3 DNA reads TGTGCCAGCAGTTCTTATAGCGGGACTGGGGGGACCCAGTACTTC. This sequence encodes CASSSYSGTGGTQYF.

The chain joins TRBV7-2 to TRBJ2-7; 11 nucleotides match TRBD2. Trimming removed 5 bases from V and 2 bases from J; junction bases left unmatched: 2. This CDR3 region has 14 residues. Germline CDR1 SGHTA, CDR2 FQGNSA. DNA of the CDR3: TGTGCCAGCAGCCTTAGCGGGGGGGCCTACGAGCAGTACTTC. It encodes CASSLSGGAYEQYF.

The chain has TRBV10-3 and TRBJ1-1; D perhaps matches TRBD1 (6 bases). This CDR3 is 13 amino acids long. V lost 6 bases and J 1 base, leaving 9 bases between the germline ends. The germline CDR1 and CDR2 sequences are ENHRY and SYGVKD. CDR3 DNA sequence: TGTGCCATCAGGGACAGATCGAACACTGAAGCTTTCTTT. Its translation: CAIRDRSNTEAFF.

This clone was detected only a few times. The chain is built from TRBV12-3 or TRBV12-4 and TRBJ1-2, with 7 bases aligning to TRBD1. Trimming took 6 bases from V and 7 from J; bases not matched to a gene: 8. The CDR3 is made up of 13 amino acids. The CDR3 DNA reads as TGTGCCAGCAGGACAGGGTTAAGCTTTGGCTACACCTTC. Protein: CASRTGLSFGYTF.

The chain employs TRBV6-1 and TRBJ2-7, with a possible D match to TRBD1 (6 bases). This CDR3 is built from 16 residues. Trimming took 0 bases from V and 2 from J, leaving 14 bases between them. The germline V gene has CDR1 MNHNS and CDR2 SASEGT. DNA for the CDR3: TGTGCCAGCAGTGAAGCCACCAGGGACACGGCCTACGAGCAGTACTTC. Translated, it gives CASSEATRDTAYEQYF.

The gene calls are TRBV29-1 and TRBJ1-2; weak D call: TRBD1 (6 bases). The V and J ends lost 6 bases and 5 bases respectively, with 19 bases between them. Germline V lookup: CDR1 SQVTM, CDR2 ANQGSEA. The CDR3 has 14 residues. CDR3 sequence: CSVSVEGGLYGYTF. The CDR3 DNA follows: TGCAGCGTGAGCGTTGAAGGGGGATTATATGGCTACACCTTC.